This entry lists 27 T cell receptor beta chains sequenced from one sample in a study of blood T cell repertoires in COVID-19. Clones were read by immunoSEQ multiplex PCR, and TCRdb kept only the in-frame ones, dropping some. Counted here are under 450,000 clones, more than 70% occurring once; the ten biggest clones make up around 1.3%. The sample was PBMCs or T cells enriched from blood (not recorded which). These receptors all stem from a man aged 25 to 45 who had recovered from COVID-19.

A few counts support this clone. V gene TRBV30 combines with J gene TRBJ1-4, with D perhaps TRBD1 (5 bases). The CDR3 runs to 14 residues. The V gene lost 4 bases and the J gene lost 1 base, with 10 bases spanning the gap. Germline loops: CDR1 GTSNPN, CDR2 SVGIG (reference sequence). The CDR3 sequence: CAWKGAQTNEKLFF. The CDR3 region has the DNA TGTGCCTGGAAAGGGGCCCAAACTAATGAAAAACTGTTTTTT.

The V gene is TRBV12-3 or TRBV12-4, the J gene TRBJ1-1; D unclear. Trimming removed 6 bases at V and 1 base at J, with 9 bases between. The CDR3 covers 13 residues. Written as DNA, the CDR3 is TGTGCCAGCAGCCCCGGGAGGAACACTGAAGCTTTCTTT. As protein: CASSPGRNTEAFF.

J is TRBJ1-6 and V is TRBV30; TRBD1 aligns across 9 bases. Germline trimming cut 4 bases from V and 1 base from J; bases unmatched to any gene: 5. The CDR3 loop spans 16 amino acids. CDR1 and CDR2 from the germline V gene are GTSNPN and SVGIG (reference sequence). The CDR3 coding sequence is TGTGCCTGGACTGGACAGGGGATATCCTATAATTCACCCCTCCACTTT. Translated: CAWTGQGISYNSPLHF.

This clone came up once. As DNA, the CDR3 is TGTGCCATCATGACTGGACAGGGAGGAACTGAAGCTTTCTTT. It specifies CAIMTGQGGTEAFF. This sequence joins TRBV10-3 and TRBJ1-1; TRBD1 matches at 8 bases. The CDR3 contains 14 residues. V trimming: 7 bases; J trimming: 5 bases; junction bases outside the gene matches: 9. CDR1 ENHRY and CDR2 SYGVKD come from the germline V gene.

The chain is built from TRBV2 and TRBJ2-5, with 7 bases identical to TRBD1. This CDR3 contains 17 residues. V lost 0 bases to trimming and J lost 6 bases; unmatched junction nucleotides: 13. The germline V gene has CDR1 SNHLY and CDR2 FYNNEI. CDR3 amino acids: CASSEALVTGMTKTQYF. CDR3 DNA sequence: TGTGCCAGCAGTGAAGCGCTCGTGACAGGGATGACGAAGACCCAGTACTTC.

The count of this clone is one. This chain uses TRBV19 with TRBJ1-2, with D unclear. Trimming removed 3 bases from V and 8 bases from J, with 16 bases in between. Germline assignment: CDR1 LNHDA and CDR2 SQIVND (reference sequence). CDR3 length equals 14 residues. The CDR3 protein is CASSIQRAGRGYTF. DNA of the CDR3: TGTGCCAGTAGTATCCAGAGGGCAGGACGAGGCTACACCTTC.

This CDR3 reads CASSVDRGSGGYTF. CDR3 nucleotides: TGTGCCAGCAGTGTAGACAGGGGATCAGGAGGCTACACCTTC. This chain joins TRBV25-1 and TRBJ1-2; 8 bases agree with TRBD1. The V gene end was trimmed by 4 bases and the J gene end by 8 bases; junction bases not matched to a gene: 9. CDR3 size: 14 residues. The germline CDR1 and CDR2 sequences are MGHDK and SYGVNS.

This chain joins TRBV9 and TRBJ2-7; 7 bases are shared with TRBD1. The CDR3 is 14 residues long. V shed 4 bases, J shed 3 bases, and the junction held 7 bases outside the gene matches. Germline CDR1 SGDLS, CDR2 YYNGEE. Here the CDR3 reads CASSPLGQDYEQYF. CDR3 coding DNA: TGTGCCAGCAGCCCCCTTGGACAGGACTACGAGCAGTACTTC.

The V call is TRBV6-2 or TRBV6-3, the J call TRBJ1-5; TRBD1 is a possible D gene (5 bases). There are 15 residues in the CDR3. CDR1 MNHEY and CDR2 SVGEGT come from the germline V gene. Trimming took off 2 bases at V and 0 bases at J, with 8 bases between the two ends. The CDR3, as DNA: TGTGCCAGCAGTTACGGGGGGGATAGCAATCAGCCCCAGCATTTT. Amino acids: CASSYGGDSNQPQHF.

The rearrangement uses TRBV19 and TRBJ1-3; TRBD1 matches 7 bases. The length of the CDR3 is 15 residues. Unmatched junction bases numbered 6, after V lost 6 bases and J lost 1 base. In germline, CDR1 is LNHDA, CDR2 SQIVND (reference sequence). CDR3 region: CASRLEGASGNTIYF. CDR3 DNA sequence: TGTGCCAGTAGACTCGAGGGGGCGTCTGGAAACACCATATATTTT.

In DNA form, the CDR3 reads TGTGCCAGCAGTTCACAGGGGAGAACTGAAGCTTTCTTT. It specifies CASSSQGRTEAFF. The chain is built from TRBV6-5 and TRBJ1-1; 7 bases match TRBD1. Trimming at V came to 4 bases and at J to 5 bases, leaving 4 bases not matched to a gene. CDR3 length: 13 residues. Looked up from germline, CDR1 is MNHEY and CDR2 is SVGAGI.

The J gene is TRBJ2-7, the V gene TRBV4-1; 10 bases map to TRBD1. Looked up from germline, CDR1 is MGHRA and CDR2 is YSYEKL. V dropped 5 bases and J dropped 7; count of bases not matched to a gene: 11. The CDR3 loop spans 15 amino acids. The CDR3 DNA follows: TGCGCCAGCAGCTCCGGGACAGGGGCCAGGTTGGAGCAGTACTTC. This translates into CASSSGTGARLEQYF.

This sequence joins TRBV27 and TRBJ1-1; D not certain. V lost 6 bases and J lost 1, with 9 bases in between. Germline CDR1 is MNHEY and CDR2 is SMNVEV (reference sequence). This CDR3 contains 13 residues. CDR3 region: CASSQNRNTEAFF. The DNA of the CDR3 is TGTGCCAGCAGCCAAAACAGGAACACTGAAGCTTTCTTT.

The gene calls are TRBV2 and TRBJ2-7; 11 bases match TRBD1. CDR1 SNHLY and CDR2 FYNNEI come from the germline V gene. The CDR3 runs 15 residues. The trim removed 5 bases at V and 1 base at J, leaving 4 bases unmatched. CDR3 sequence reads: CASSTGQGGSYEQYF. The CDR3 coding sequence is TGTGCCAGCAGTACGGGACAGGGGGGATCCTACGAGCAGTACTTC.

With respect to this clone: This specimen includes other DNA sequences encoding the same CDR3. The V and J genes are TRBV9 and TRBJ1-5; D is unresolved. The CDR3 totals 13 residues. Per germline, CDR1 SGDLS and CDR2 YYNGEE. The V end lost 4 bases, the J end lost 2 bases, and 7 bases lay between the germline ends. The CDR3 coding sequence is TGTGCCAGCAGCCCCGGGGGCAATCAGCCCCAGCATTTT. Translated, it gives CASSPGGNQPQHF.

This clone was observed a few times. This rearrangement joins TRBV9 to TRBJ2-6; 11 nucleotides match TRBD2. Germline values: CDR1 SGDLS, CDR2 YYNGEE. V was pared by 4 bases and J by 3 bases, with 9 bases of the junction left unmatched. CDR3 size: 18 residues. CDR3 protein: CASSWTSGPPSGANVLTF. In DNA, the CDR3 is TGTGCCAGCAGCTGGACTAGCGGGCCCCCCAGTGGGGCCAACGTCCTGACTTTC.

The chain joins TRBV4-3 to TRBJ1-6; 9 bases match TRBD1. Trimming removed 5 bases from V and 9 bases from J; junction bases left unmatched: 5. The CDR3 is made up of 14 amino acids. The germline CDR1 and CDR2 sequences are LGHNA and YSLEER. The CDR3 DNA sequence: TGCGCCAGCAGCGACCGGGACAGGGTTTCACCCCTCCACTTT. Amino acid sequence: CASSDRDRVSPLHF.

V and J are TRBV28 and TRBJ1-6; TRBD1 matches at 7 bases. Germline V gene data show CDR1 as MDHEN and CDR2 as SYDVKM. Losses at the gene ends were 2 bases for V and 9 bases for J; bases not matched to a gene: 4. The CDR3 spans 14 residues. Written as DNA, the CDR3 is TGTGCCAGCAGTTTAACAGGGGTCCTTTCACCCCTCCACTTT. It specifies CASSLTGVLSPLHF.

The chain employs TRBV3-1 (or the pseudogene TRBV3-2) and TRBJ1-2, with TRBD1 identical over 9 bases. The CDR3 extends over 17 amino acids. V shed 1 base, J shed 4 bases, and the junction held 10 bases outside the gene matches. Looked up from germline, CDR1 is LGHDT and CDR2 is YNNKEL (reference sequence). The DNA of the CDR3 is TGTGCCAGCAGCCAAGGCGAAACAGGGGGCCGCAGCTATGGCTACACCTTC. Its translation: CASSQGETGGRSYGYTF.

This CDR3 is CAWSVGDVAGVETQYF. CDR3 in DNA: TGTGCCTGGAGTGTGGGAGACGTAGCAGGGGTGGAGACCCAGTACTTC. This chain uses TRBV30 with TRBJ2-5; tentative D call: TRBD1 (6 bases). V lost 0 bases and J lost 5, with 19 bases in between. The CDR3 is made up of 16 amino acids. Per the germline V gene, CDR1 is GTSNPN and CDR2 is SVGIG (reference sequence).

The CDR3 region is CASSLGGTYNEQFF. The DNA of the CDR3 is TGTGCCAGCAGTCTTGGGGGGACCTACAATGAGCAGTTCTTC. The rearrangement links TRBV27 to TRBJ2-1; D is possibly TRBD2 (6 bases). The CDR3 sequence is 14 residues long. Germline assignment: CDR1 MNHEY and CDR2 SMNVEV (reference sequence). V was shortened by 5 bases and J by 2 bases, with 10 bases between the two germline ends.

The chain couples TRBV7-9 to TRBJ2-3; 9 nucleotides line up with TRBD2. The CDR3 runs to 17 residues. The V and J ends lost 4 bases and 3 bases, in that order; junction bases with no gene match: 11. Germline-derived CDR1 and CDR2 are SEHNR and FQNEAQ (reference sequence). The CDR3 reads CASSSFRGLALTDTQYF. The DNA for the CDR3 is TGTGCCAGCAGCTCATTTAGGGGACTAGCCTTAACAGATACGCAGTATTTT.

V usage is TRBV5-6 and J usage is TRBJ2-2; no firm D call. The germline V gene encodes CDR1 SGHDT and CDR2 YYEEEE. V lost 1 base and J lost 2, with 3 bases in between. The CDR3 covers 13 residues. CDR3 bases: TGTGCCAGCAGCTTGACAAACACCGGGGAGCTGTTTTTT. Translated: CASSLTNTGELFF.

The CDR3 sequence is CASSRGQGRRDGYTF. The CDR3 nucleotides are TGTGCCAGCAGCCGAGGACAGGGGAGGAGGGATGGCTACACCTTC. The rearrangement uses TRBV5-6 and TRBJ1-2; 9 bases line up with TRBD1. Looked up from germline, CDR1 is SGHDT and CDR2 is YYEEEE. CDR3 length: 15 residues. V lost 4 bases and J lost 6; bases outside the gene matches: 10.

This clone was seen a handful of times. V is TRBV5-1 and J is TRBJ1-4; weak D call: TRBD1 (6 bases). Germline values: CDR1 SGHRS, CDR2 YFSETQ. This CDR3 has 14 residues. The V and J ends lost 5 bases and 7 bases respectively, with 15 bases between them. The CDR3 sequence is CASSPPGASEKLFF. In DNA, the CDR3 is TGCGCCAGCAGTCCTCCAGGGGCTAGTGAAAAACTGTTTTTT.

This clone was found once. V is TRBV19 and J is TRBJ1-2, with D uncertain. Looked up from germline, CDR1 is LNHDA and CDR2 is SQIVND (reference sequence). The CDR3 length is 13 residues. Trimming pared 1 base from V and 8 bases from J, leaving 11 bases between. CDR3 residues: CASSIVGSHGYTF. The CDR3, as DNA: TGTGCCAGTAGTATAGTGGGCAGCCACGGCTACACCTTC.

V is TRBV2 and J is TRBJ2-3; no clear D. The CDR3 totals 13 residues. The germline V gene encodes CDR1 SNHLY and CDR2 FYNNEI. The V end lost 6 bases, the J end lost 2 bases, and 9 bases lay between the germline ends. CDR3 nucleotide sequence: TGTGCCAGCAGCACAGTGGACACAGATACGCAGTATTTT. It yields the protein CASSTVDTDTQYF.